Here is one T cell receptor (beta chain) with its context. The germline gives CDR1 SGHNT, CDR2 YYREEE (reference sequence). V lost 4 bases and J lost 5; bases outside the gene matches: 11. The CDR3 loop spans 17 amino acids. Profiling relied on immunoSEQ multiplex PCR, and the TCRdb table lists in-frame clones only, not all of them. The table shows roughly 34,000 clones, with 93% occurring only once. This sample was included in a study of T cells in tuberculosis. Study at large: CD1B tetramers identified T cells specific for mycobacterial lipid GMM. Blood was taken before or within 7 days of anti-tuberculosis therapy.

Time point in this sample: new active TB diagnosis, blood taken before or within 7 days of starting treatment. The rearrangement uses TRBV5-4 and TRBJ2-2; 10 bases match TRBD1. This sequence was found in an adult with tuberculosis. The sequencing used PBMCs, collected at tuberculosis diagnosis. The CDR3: CASSVTRTGGRTGELFF. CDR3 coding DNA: TGTGCCAGCAGCGTTACGAGGACAGGGGGAAGGACCGGGGAGCTGTTTTTT.